Shown below are 10 T cell receptor beta chains from a single sample sequenced in a study of cytomegalovirus exposure and HLA in healthy donors. Primers for the PCR totalled 60 Vbeta and 13 Jbeta. This table comes from immunoSEQ multiplex PCR, and its TCRdb copy is limited to in-frame clones, with some not included. This table holds a few hundred thousand clones, 75% to 85% found once. The sequenced sample consisted of PBMCs. These receptor sequences come from a girl between 5 and 17 years old in good health and CMV-seronegative.

The rearrangement links TRBV10-1 to TRBJ2-7, with D uncertain. The CDR3 is made up of 10 amino acids. V dropped 4 bases and J dropped 4 bases, with 2 bases sitting between them. CDR1 WNHNN and CDR2 SYGVQD come from the germline V gene (reference sequence). The CDR3 DNA reads TGCGCCAGCAGTGTATACGAGCAGTACTTC. This codes for CASSVYEQYF.

The chain has TRBV9 and TRBJ2-2; possibly TRBD1 for D (6 bases). Germline loops: CDR1 SGDLS, CDR2 YYNGEE. V lost 4 bases to trimming and J lost 2 bases, with 12 bases between them. The CDR3 spans 15 residues. CDR3 DNA sequence: TGTGCCAGCAGCCTAGGACAGATAAACACCGGGGAGCTGTTTTTT. It yields the protein CASSLGQINTGELFF.

V usage is TRBV5-4 and J usage is TRBJ2-5, with 9 bases fitting TRBD2. The CDR3 sequence is 16 residues long. J was trimmed by 5 bases and V by 0 bases; bases with no gene match: 8. The germline CDR1 and CDR2 sequences are SGHNT and YYREEE (reference sequence). CDR3 region: CASSLGGGRAYETQYF. Written as DNA, the CDR3 is TGTGCCAGCAGCTTGGGAGGCGGGAGGGCCTATGAGACCCAGTACTTC.

The chain has TRBV5-4 and TRBJ1-2; D remains ambiguous. Germline assignment: CDR1 SGHNT and CDR2 YYREEE (reference sequence). The CDR3 spans 14 residues. V dropped 0 bases and J dropped 10 bases, with 16 bases sitting between them. CDR3: CASSLAMYRVDYTF. The CDR3 nucleotides read TGTGCCAGCAGCTTGGCCATGTACCGAGTAGACTACACCTTC.

The chain joins TRBV7-2 to TRBJ2-7, with 7 bases matching TRBD1. V was pared by 6 bases and J by 2 bases, with 10 bases of the junction left unmatched. The CDR3 length is 15 residues. The germline CDR1 and CDR2 sequences are SGHTA and FQGNSA. The CDR3 reads CASSSRMTGTYEQYF. The CDR3, as DNA: TGTGCCAGCAGTTCGCGTATGACAGGGACCTACGAGCAGTACTTC.

This chain uses TRBV28 with TRBJ2-5; TRBD1 might be the D (5 bases). This CDR3 region has 13 residues. Germline V gene data show CDR1 as MDHEN and CDR2 as SYDVKM. V dropped 4 bases and J dropped 7 bases, with 13 bases sitting between them. The CDR3 loop reads CASSSQGLGTQYF. CDR3 coding DNA: TGTGCCAGCAGTTCCCAGGGTCTAGGGACCCAGTACTTC.

V and J are TRBV30 and TRBJ2-7; 8 nucleotides align to TRBD1. Germline-derived CDR1 and CDR2 are GTSNPN and SVGIG (reference sequence). The CDR3 sequence is 13 residues long. V was pared by 5 bases and J by 2 bases, with 5 bases of the junction left unmatched. The CDR3 loop reads CAWGQGAAYEQYF. The CDR3 DNA follows: TGTGCCTGGGGTCAGGGGGCGGCCTACGAGCAGTACTTC.

CDR3 residues: CASNGGQGANYGYTF. CDR3 sequence (DNA): TGTGCCAGCAATGGAGGACAGGGGGCAAACTATGGCTACACCTTC. The rearrangement links TRBV6-1 to TRBJ1-2; 11 bases match TRBD1. After removal of 7 bases from V and 2 bases from J, the junction contained 6 bases not matched to a gene. The CDR3 contains 15 residues. The germline V gene encodes CDR1 MNHNS and CDR2 SASEGT.

The rearrangement uses TRBV6-5 and TRBJ1-2; D is uncertain. The length of the CDR3 is 14 residues. V was trimmed by 0 bases and J by 2 bases, leaving 7 bases between them. The V gene's germline CDR1 is MNHEY and CDR2 SVGAGI. The CDR3 nucleotides are TGTGCCAGCAGTTACTCAGCGGCGAACTATGGCTACACCTTC. It specifies CASSYSAANYGYTF.

This chain uses TRBV7-2 with TRBJ1-4; 9 bases are shared with TRBD1. V lost 8 bases, J lost 0 bases, and 1 base stayed unmatched. This CDR3 is built from 14 residues. Germline V gene data show CDR1 as SGHTA and CDR2 as FQGNSA. This CDR3 is CASRQGATNEKLFF. The DNA of the CDR3 is TGTGCCAGCCGACAGGGGGCAACTAATGAAAAACTGTTTTTT.